This T cell receptor beta chain emerged from a study of CD4 and CD8 cells across lung adenocarcinoma regions. A single record per CDR3 protein comes from TCRdb applying MiXCR to the PCR reads. The sample has under 20,000 distinct CDR3 sequences, about half seen once. Donors had localized lung adenocarcinoma, a non-small cell lung cancer. Per germline, CDR1 KGHDR and CDR2 SFDVKD. Trimming removed 3 bases from V and 4 bases from J; junction bases left unmatched: 4. This CDR3 is built from 14 residues. This clonotype was detected ten times or more. The sample taken for sequencing was CD4+ T cells from the margin of a lung tumor. The clonotype originates from a male donor with lung adenocarcinoma. The CD4 and CD8 labels of this study may be unreliable. The chain couples TRBV24-1 to TRBJ2-5, with 7 bases identical to TRBD1. The CDR3 spells CATSDRTGGETQYF. For the CDR3, the DNA is TGTGCCACCAGTGATCGGACAGGAGGAGAGACCCAGTACTTC.